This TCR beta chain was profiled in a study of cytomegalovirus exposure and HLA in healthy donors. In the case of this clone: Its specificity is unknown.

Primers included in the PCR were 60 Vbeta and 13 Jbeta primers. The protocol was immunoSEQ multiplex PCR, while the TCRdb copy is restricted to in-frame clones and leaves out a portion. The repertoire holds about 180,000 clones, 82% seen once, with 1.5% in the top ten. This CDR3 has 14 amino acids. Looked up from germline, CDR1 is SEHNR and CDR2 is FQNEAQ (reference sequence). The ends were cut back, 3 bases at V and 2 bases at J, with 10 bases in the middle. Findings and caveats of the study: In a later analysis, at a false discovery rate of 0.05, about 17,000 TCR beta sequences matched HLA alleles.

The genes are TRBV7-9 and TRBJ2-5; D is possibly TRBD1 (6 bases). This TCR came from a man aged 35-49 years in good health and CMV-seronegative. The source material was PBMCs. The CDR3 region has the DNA TGTGCCAGCAGCTTCAGGGGAGAGCAAGAGACCCAGTACTTC. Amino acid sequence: CASSFRGEQETQYF.